One and the same sample provided the 10 T cell receptor beta chains below, sequenced in a study of PD-L1 blockade in urothelial cancer. Profiled with immunoSEQ multiplex PCR; TCRdb holds only in-frame clones, not every one. The sample yields around 45,000 clones, 88% seen once. The sample was PBMCs, taken around atezolizumab (anti-PD-L1) treatment. Source of these receptors: a woman aged 55-75 years with urothelial cancer.

This clone was observed a handful of times. This chain connects TRBV19 to TRBJ2-1; a weak D match, TRBD2 (6 bases). V was pared by 2 bases and J by 7 bases, with 15 bases between. This CDR3 is 15 amino acids long. Looked up from germline, CDR1 is LNHDA and CDR2 is SQIVND (reference sequence). This CDR3 reads CASSIPMGGVNEQFF. The CDR3 DNA sequence: TGTGCCAGTAGTATACCTATGGGCGGGGTTAATGAGCAGTTCTTC.

CDR3 sequence (DNA): TGTGCCAGCAGCTCCGAGTACGAGCAGTACTTC. Translated: CASSSEYEQYF. V and J are TRBV7-9 and TRBJ2-7; D not resolved. The CDR3 contains 11 residues. Germline V gene data show CDR1 as SEHNR and CDR2 as FQNEAQ (reference sequence). The germline V and J ends were trimmed by 4 bases and 4 bases, with 5 bases remaining between them.

The genes are TRBV5-1 and TRBJ1-1; D not certain. The CDR3 covers 16 residues. Germline values: CDR1 SGHRS, CDR2 YFSETQ. V was cut by 5 bases and J by 1 base, with 18 bases left in between. CDR3 in amino acids: CASSLRGTIGNTEAFF. The CDR3 DNA is TGCGCCAGCAGTCTGCGGGGTACTATTGGGAACACTGAAGCTTTCTTT.

The chain links TRBV9 to TRBJ2-1; 11 bases are a match to TRBD2. There are 14 residues in the CDR3. Losses at the gene ends were 7 bases for V and 6 bases for J; bases not matched to a gene: 6. Germline CDR1 reads SGDLS; CDR2 reads YYNGEE. This CDR3 is CASCRTSGCNEQFF. CDR3 sequence (DNA): TGTGCCAGCTGCCGGACTAGCGGGTGCAATGAGCAGTTCTTC.

The chain recombines TRBV27 with TRBJ2-5; 15 nucleotides align to TRBD2. J was trimmed by 6 bases and V by 0 bases; bases with no gene match: 11. The CDR3 is 19 residues long. Per germline, CDR1 MNHEY and CDR2 SMNVEV (reference sequence). This CDR3 reads CASSLSWTSGGAVSKTQYF. As DNA, the CDR3 is TGTGCCAGCAGTTTATCTTGGACTAGCGGGGGGGCCGTGTCTAAGACCCAGTACTTC.

The rearrangement links TRBV7-9 to TRBJ2-5; possible D gene TRBD2, 7 bases. This CDR3 spans 17 amino acids. Germline CDR1 and CDR2: SEHNR and FQNEAQ (reference sequence). V gave up 2 bases and J gave up 2 bases, with 18 bases separating them. CDR3 sequence (DNA): TGTGCCAGCAGCTTATCTACAGGGCGAGCGGGACAAGAGACCCAGTACTTC. Residues: CASSLSTGRAGQETQYF.

The J gene is TRBJ2-7, the V gene TRBV21-1; TRBD2 is the table's D call, not checked against the DNA. TRBV21-1 is a recognized pseudogene. The CDR3 totals 16 residues. The CDR3 DNA is TGTGCCAGCAGCAAAATCGTTCGGGGAGACACCTACGAGCAGTACTTC. Its protein product is CASSKIVRGDTYEQYF.

This chain connects TRBV28 to TRBJ1-5, with unresolved D. Germline V gene data show CDR1 as MDHEN and CDR2 as SYDVKM. The CDR3 extends over 16 amino acids. V shed 0 bases and J shed 4 bases, with 13 bases lying between them. CDR3 residues: CASSLWAGRGNQPQHF. The CDR3 region has the DNA TGTGCCAGCAGTTTATGGGCAGGTAGAGGGAATCAGCCCCAGCATTTT.

The V and J genes are TRBV5-6 and TRBJ2-1; 10 bases map to TRBD2. V lost 0 bases, J lost 8 bases, and 2 bases stayed unmatched. There are 14 residues in the CDR3. The V gene's germline CDR1 is SGHDT and CDR2 YYEEEE. The DNA for the CDR3 is TGTGCCAGCAGCTTGGTGAGCGGGAGGGATGAGCAGTTCTTC. Its protein product is CASSLVSGRDEQFF.

This chain links TRBV7-7 with TRBJ2-2; TRBD1 agrees at 9 bases. CDR1 is SSHAT, CDR2 FNYEAQ, per germline (reference sequence). The CDR3 spans 14 residues. With V trimmed by 5 bases and J by 4 bases, 2 bases remained unmatched. The CDR3 is CASSPDRGTGELFF. The DNA for the CDR3 is TGTGCCAGCAGCCCGGACAGGGGCACCGGGGAGCTGTTTTTT.